The clone carrying this T cell receptor beta chain showed up just a few times. The entry originates in a study of T cells in Graves' hyperthyroidism and ophthalmopathy. Study-wide context: Sampling of peripheral blood happened at initial diagnosis, prior to any treatment.

Criteria for exclusion of patients were uncontrolled infection, other autoimmune disease, pregnancy or lactation. The germline gives CDR1 KGHDR, CDR2 SFDVKD. Trimming left V 4 bases short and J 5 bases short, with 17 bases between. CDR3 length: 15 residues. Regions amplified from RNA transcripts were the TCR beta CDR3 regions. HTBI primers were employed in a first-round RT-PCR of the TCR CDR3. TCRdb re-derived calls from the multiplex PCR reads in MiXCR, one entry per CDR3 protein. The sample records over 350,000 distinct CDR3 sequences, 14% to 15% being singletons. Sequenced input: blood. This rearrangement joins TRBV24-1 to TRBJ2-7; D might be TRBD1 (7 bases). This TCR was recovered from a man between 18 and 29 years old with Graves' ophthalmopathy. CDR3 sequence (DNA): TGTGCCACCAGTGAACCAGGGGGACTTCCAAACGAGCAGTACTTC. This gives the protein CATSEPGGLPNEQYF.